Ten or more counts support the clone carrying this T cell receptor beta chain. The sample originates from a study of T cells in Graves' hyperthyroidism and ophthalmopathy. Sample collection date corresponds to first hyperthyroidism diagnosis, prior to any ophthalmopathy symptoms. The PBMCs had their origin in roughly 10 ml of fresh peripheral blood. RNA transcripts provided the source from which TCR beta CDR3 regions were amplified. The study used the HTBI primer set for a first-round RT-PCR of the TCR CDR3. Using its own MiXCR run on the multiplex PCR reads, TCRdb lists one record per CDR3 protein. The data show hundreds of thousands of distinct CDR3 sequences, with less than 30% seen just once and roughly a quarter held by the top ten. The CDR3 is 14 residues long. V shed 5 bases and J shed 2 bases, with 12 bases lying between them.

The sequence was obtained from a man in his forties with Graves' hyperthyroidism that later progressed to Graves' ophthalmopathy. Sequenced: blood. This rearrangement joins TRBV12-3 or TRBV12-4 to TRBJ1-1; D is unclear. CDR3 DNA: TGTGCCAGCAGTCTGTCGGGATTTAACACTGAAGCTTTCTTT. Translating it yields CASSLSGFNTEAFF.